The source of this T cell receptor (beta chain) is a study of post-analysis software for immune sequencing data. The study, taken as a whole, reports: When patients were compared with controls, five TRBV segments were more frequent, TRBV5-6, TRBV5-1 and TRBV20-1 among them. For normalized Chao1 diversity, multiple sclerosis patients scored significantly lower than controls did.

TCR beta cDNA libraries included unique molecular identifiers. When roughly 0.85 to 11 million T cells were used, they gave hundreds of thousands of cDNA molecules. TCRdb processed the PCR reads anew with MiXCR; each CDR3 protein has one entry. The sample includes about 810,000 distinct CDR3 sequences, approximately 53% of them seen just once. Note on this clonotype: As yet, its antigen is unknown.

CDR1 and CDR2 (germline): LGHNA, YNFKEQ. The V segment lost 2 bases and the J segment 2 bases; nucleotides outside the gene matches: 4. The CDR3 spans 17 residues. The sequenced sample consisted of blood. The clonotype was recovered from a girl between 10 and 17 years old with multiple sclerosis. The chain uses TRBV4-2 and TRBJ2-7, with 15 nucleotides matching TRBD2. The CDR3 DNA follows: TGTGCCAGCAGCCAACTGGGGACTAGCGGGAGGCCCTACGAGCAGTACTTC. Protein: CASSQLGTSGRPYEQYF.